These T cell receptor beta chains were read from a single sample in a study of T cells in Graves' hyperthyroidism and ophthalmopathy. TCRdb called the multiplex PCR reads again in MiXCR, with one record for every CDR3 protein. Of fewer than 850,000 distinct CDR3 sequences in the sample, approximately 15% were seen once. Sequencing input: blood. The receptors were gathered from a man in his fifties with Graves' hyperthyroidism. CDR3s include the opening cysteine and the closing phenylalanine or tryptophan. Some rows mark clone size as missing; the rest say once, few, many or name a class of expanded clone.

V	size	J	CDR3
TRBV5-1	-	TRBJ2-3	CASSPAPGLRTDTQYF
TRBV10-1	-	TRBJ1-1	CASSESAKAWDHTEAFF
TRBV2	many	TRBJ1-1	CASSDQRNTEAFF
TRBV2	-	TRBJ2-5	CASSWTAAETQYF
TRBV7-2	many	TRBJ2-3	CASSLTGGPADTQYF
TRBV20-1	-	TRBJ1-2	CSARDFLSDLNNYGYTF
TRBV12-3/TRBV12-4	-	TRBJ2-3	CASTLGQGRTDTQYF
TRBV3-1	few	TRBJ1-6	CASSASGTGNSPLHF
TRBV30	many	TRBJ1-5	CAWNTRGNQPQHF
TRBV3-1	many	TRBJ2-5	CASSQKKIAGAGETQYF
TRBV7-2	many	TRBJ2-2	CASSSGLAGIRVTGELFF
TRBV28	many	TRBJ2-7	CASRNYRDNEQYF
TRBV28	few	TRBJ2-7	CASSPGTGSSEQYF
TRBV3-1	few	TRBJ1-6	CASSQGTGAEYGNSPLHF
TRBV30	-	TRBJ2-1	CAWIEGGPNEQFF
TRBV6-1	many	TRBJ2-1	CASSDGEYNEQFF
TRBV2	many	TRBJ1-1	CATTTGGPEAFF
TRBV3-1	many	TRBJ2-1	CASSLAGGNEQFF
TRBV2	many	TRBJ2-2	CASSKDSSMTGELFF
TRBV11-2	-	TRBJ1-2	CASTPERGSAANYGYTF
TRBV2	-	TRBJ2-1	CASSEEGLAGGRNEQFF
TRBV7-2	many	TRBJ1-2	CASSLGLGGAAGYTF
TRBV7-2	few	TRBJ2-7	CASSAGVRTRNEQYF
TRBV7-2	many	TRBJ2-3	CASSLVGAGDSPDTQYF
TRBV20-1	many	TRBJ2-7	CSARTGTASYEQYF
TRBV2	-	TRBJ2-7	CASRFLQDSYEQYF
TRBV20-1	few	TRBJ2-1	CSARASRDRALYNEQFF
TRBV19	many	TRBJ2-2	CASGSGRSTGELFF
TRBV30	many	TRBJ2-7	CAWRSTRYEQYF
TRBV2	few	TRBJ2-1	CASKEWLAGALRSSYNEQFF
TRBV6-1	few	TRBJ2-2	CPEERKQNTGELFF
TRBV20-1	many	TRBJ1-5	CSARGLGFGQPQHF
TRBV28	many	TRBJ2-7	CASSNLLGRGSYEQYF
TRBV5-1	many	TRBJ2-2	CASSLAPRGTGELFF
TRBV24-1	-	TRBJ2-2	CATSDPPGIQGANTGELFF
TRBV29-1	many	TRBJ2-7	CSGRGASYEQYF
TRBV20-1	few	TRBJ1-5	CSARDWTKNNQPQHF
TRBV9	many	TRBJ2-5	CTSSVGDFGGETQYF
TRBV3-1	many	TRBJ2-1	CASSHQGWNEQFF
TRBV7-3	-	TRBJ1-2	CASSLKGPQSWGYTF
TRBV12-3/TRBV12-4	many	TRBJ1-2	CASTPTGGGYGYTF
TRBV29-1	many	TRBJ2-5	CSAAGGPGETQYF
TRBV3-1	-	TRBJ2-1	CASSQQGTSYNEQFF
TRBV6-1	many	TRBJ2-7	CASSEGLNYEQYF
TRBV12-3/TRBV12-4	many	TRBJ2-5	CASSSTGQGSETQYF
TRBV5-1	few	TRBJ1-3	CASSPPLDSSGNTIYF
TRBV19	many	TRBJ2-5	CASSIEGPGSAGETQYF
TRBV18	many	TRBJ2-2	CASSPPGVSNTGELFF
TRBV6-6	few	TRBJ2-3	CASSYSTQWGTSGTDTQYF
TRBV4-1	-	TRBJ2-7	CASSQVHRGGNEQYF
TRBV19	few	TRBJ1-2	CASSSTGTGGNYGYTF
TRBV6-1	many	TRBJ1-5	CASSTGGNIQPQHF
TRBV19	many	TRBJ2-7	CASSPDSGYEQYF
TRBV28	-	TRBJ2-7	CASSLAPRQGYEQYF
TRBV20-1	few	TRBJ2-7	CSARASGSYGQYF
TRBV6-2/TRBV6-3	few	TRBJ2-1	CASNSQVNNEQFF
TRBV7-9	few	TRBJ2-7	CASSLAVDEQYF